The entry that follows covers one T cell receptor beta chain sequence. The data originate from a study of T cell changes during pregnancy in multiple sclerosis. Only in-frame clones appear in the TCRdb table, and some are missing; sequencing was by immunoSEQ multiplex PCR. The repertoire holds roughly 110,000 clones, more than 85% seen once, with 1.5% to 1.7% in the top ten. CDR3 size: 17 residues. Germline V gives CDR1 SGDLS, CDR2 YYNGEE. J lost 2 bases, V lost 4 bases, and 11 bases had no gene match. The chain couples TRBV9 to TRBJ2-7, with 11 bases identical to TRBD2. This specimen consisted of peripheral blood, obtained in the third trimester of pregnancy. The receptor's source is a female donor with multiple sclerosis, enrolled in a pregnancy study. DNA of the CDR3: TGTGCCAGCAGCTCGCCGTCTAGCGGGGGGCTACCCTACGAGCAGTACTTC. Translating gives CASSSPSSGGLPYEQYF.